These T cell receptor beta chains were read from a single sample in a study of shared clonotypes between healthy human individuals. Profiling relied on immunoSEQ multiplex PCR, and the TCRdb table lists in-frame clones only, not all of them. This table holds about 1 million clones, more than 60% found once. The sequenced material came from memory CD4+ T cells sorted from blood. These receptor sequences come from a man in his late teens or twenties in good health. The CDR3 runs from the conserved cysteine through the conserved F or W. The D gene is left open where the match is weak. Expanded clones are given a class, and other clones once, few, many or no size at all.

v_gene,j_gene,abundance,d_gene,CDR3nt,CDR3aa
TRBV6-1,TRBJ1-6,NA,TRBD1,TGTGCCAGCAGGGGAGGACAGGGGAGATCACCCCTCCACTTT,CASRGGQGRSPLHF
TRBV6-5,TRBJ2-7,NA,TRBD1,TGTGCCAGCACCCGGGACAGGTTTTCCTACGAGCAGTACTTC,CASTRDRFSYEQYF
TRBV19,TRBJ1-6,few,TRBD1,TGTGCCAGTAGTATCACCGCGGGACAGGGTGGGTCACCCCTCCACTTT,CASSITAGQGGSPLHF
TRBV19,TRBJ1-5,NA,TRBD1,TGTGCCAGTAGCGGGACAGGGGCCAATCAGCCCCAGCATTTT,CASSGTGANQPQHF
TRBV30,TRBJ1-2,many,NA,TGTGCCTGCACCCGGGTCTATGGCTACACCTTC,CACTRVYGYTF
TRBV7-2,TRBJ2-7,once,TRBD1,TGTGCCAGCAGCATGGACAGGGCGGGTAGCTACGAGCAGTACTTC,CASSMDRAGSYEQYF
TRBV7-9,TRBJ1-4,NA,NA,TGTGCCAGCAGGGCTGAGGGGGAAAAACTGTTTTTT,CASRAEGEKLFF
TRBV7-2,TRBJ2-3,few,TRBD1,TGTGCCAGCAGCTTAGGACAGGGGGGAGTTGCAGATACGCAGTATTTT,CASSLGQGGVADTQYF
TRBV28,TRBJ2-7,once,TRBD1,TGTGCCAGCAGACAGGGACAGGTGCTCTCCTACGAGCAGTACTTC,CASRQGQVLSYEQYF
TRBV10-1,TRBJ1-1,NA,NA,TGCGCCAGCAGTGAAGGGCCTTCGGTGGGAGCTTTCTTT,CASSEGPSVGAFF
TRBV10-3,TRBJ2-1,few,TRBD2,TGTGCCATCAGTGAGTCGACTAGCGGGGGGGCGAACAATGAGCAGTTCTTC,CAISESTSGGANNEQFF
TRBV5-1,TRBJ1-2,NA,TRBD1,TGCGCCAGCAGCTTGGCCGGGACAGATTATGGCTACACCTTC,CASSLAGTDYGYTF
TRBV30,TRBJ2-1,NA,NA,TGTGCCTGGAGTAGGGGGATTGGGTCAAGTGAGCAGTTCTTC,CAWSRGIGSSEQFF
TRBV19,TRBJ2-3,NA,NA,TGTGCCAGTACCGATTTTGGGGGACGGATGGATACGCAGTATTTT,CASTDFGGRMDTQYF
TRBV7-2,TRBJ2-7,NA,TRBD1,TGTGCCAGCAGCTTAGCGCGGGCAGGGGGCAGGTACGAGCAGTACTTC,CASSLARAGGRYEQYF
TRBV2,TRBJ2-5,NA,TRBD2,TGTGCCAGCAGGTGGAGCGGGAGCCAAGAGACCCAGTACTTC,CASRWSGSQETQYF
TRBV28,TRBJ2-5,NA,TRBD1,TGTGCCAGCAGCAGGGCAGGGGGCGGTTTATCGGAGACCCAGTACTTC,CASSRAGGGLSETQYF
TRBV7-2,TRBJ1-5,NA,TRBD1,TGTGCCAGAATACAGGGGTCCCAGCCCCAGCATTTT,CARIQGSQPQHF
TRBV25-1,TRBJ1-6,NA,TRBD1,TGTGCCAGCAGTGGGAACAGGGGAAATAATTCACCCCTCCACTTT,CASSGNRGNNSPLHF
TRBV2,TRBJ2-1,NA,TRBD2,TGTGCCAGCAGAAAAGGGACTAGCGGAAACAATGAGCAGTTCTTC,CASRKGTSGNNEQFF
TRBV6-5,TRBJ1-4,few,TRBD1,TGTGCCAGCAGGTTACAGGGGGCGGGTGAAAAACTGTTTTTT,CASRLQGAGEKLFF
TRBV7-9,TRBJ1-1,NA,NA,TGTGCCAGCAGCTTCAAAACCGAAGCTTTCTTT,CASSFKTEAFF
TRBV5-8,TRBJ2-5,NA,NA,TGTGCCAGCAGCAGAGGGGGATCGGAGACCCAGTACTTC,CASSRGGSETQYF
TRBV10-3,TRBJ2-7,NA,TRBD1,TGTGCCATCAGTGAGCCCCGGACAGGCGGCACCTACGAGCAGTACTTC,CAISEPRTGGTYEQYF
TRBV7-9,TRBJ1-4,once,TRBD1,TGTGCCAGCAGCCTAGGGACAGGGGCCCCCCTGGGCGAAAAACTGTTTTTT,CASSLGTGAPLGEKLFF
TRBV12-5,TRBJ1-1,once,NA,TGTGCTAGGGGCCGGGTAATAACCACTGAAGCTTTCTTT,CARGRVITTEAFF
TRBV4-3,TRBJ2-3,NA,NA,TGCGCCAGCAGCCAAGATACAGTCTCTACAGATACGCAGTATTTT,CASSQDTVSTDTQYF
TRBV6-4,TRBJ1-4,NA,TRBD1,TGTGCCAGCAGTGTAGGGACAGGGCGTTCCGAAAAACTGTTTTTT,CASSVGTGRSEKLFF
TRBV29-1,TRBJ2-1,NA,NA,TGCAGCGTTGAACGGCTAGTCGGTAATGAGCAGTTCTTC,CSVERLVGNEQFF
TRBV9,TRBJ2-2,NA,TRBD2,TGTGCCAGCAGCGTAACTAGCGGGAGGTTCACCGGGGAGCTGTTTTTT,CASSVTSGRFTGELFF
TRBV29-1,TRBJ2-1,NA,TRBD2,TGCAGCGTTACTAGCGGGGTATACAATGAGCAGTTCTTC,CSVTSGVYNEQFF
TRBV7-9,TRBJ1-4,NA,NA,TGTGCCAGCAGCTCTTGGACCCTTAATGAAAAACTGTTTTTT,CASSSWTLNEKLFF
TRBV18,TRBJ1-1,once,NA,TGTGCCAGCTCACCCCGGAGGGGTGACACTGAAGCTTTCTTT,CASSPRRGDTEAFF
TRBV27,TRBJ1-5,NA,TRBD1,TGTGCCAGCAGTTTTTCGGGACAGGTCACGCAGCCCCAGCATTTT,CASSFSGQVTQPQHF
TRBV2,TRBJ1-5,NA,NA,TGTGCCAGCAGTGCCCGGCAGGGTTTTGATCGCAATCAGCCCCAGCATTTT,CASSARQGFDRNQPQHF
TRBV5-6,TRBJ2-7,NA,NA,TGTGCCAGCAGCTTGGCCTCGATTTACGAGCAGTACTTC,CASSLASIYEQYF
TRBV28,TRBJ1-6,few,NA,TGTGCCAGCAGCGGACCCCGGGGGGGCCTAACCTATAATTCACCCCTCCACTTT,CASSGPRGGLTYNSPLHF
TRBV4-1,TRBJ2-3,few,NA,TGCGCCAGCAGCCAGGGGCAGGGGGGAGATACGCAGTATTTT,CASSQGQGGDTQYF
TRBV15,TRBJ2-2,few,NA,TGTGCCACCAGCTCCACAAGAAACACCGGGGAGCTGTTTTTT,CATSSTRNTGELFF
TRBV5-1,TRBJ1-5,once,TRBD1,TGCGCCAGCAGAGGGTATCGGACAGGGGGCGAAAATCAGCCCCAGCATTTT,CASRGYRTGGENQPQHF
TRBV28,TRBJ2-2,NA,NA,TGTGCCAGCACCAGCAGGGCTGACACCGGGGAGCTGTTTTTT,CASTSRADTGELFF
TRBV30,TRBJ2-2,NA,NA,TGTGCCTGGAAACTTAGCCCCACCGGGGAGCTGTTTTTT,CAWKLSPTGELFF
TRBV9,TRBJ1-2,NA,NA,TGTGCCAGCAGCGCGGGGTCCGGGGCAGGGGAAAACTATGGCTACACCTTC,CASSAGSGAGENYGYTF
TRBV30,TRBJ1-3,NA,NA,TGTGCCTGGAGTCTGGAAAACACCATATATTTT,CAWSLENTIYF
TRBV7-2,TRBJ2-1,NA,TRBD2,TGTGCCAGCAGCTTAAGACGGGAGGTTGAGCAGTTCTTC,CASSLRREVEQFF
TRBV7-2,TRBJ2-2,NA,NA,TGTGCCAGCAGCCCGCAAGCTGCGAACACCGGGGAGCTGTTTTTT,CASSPQAANTGELFF